The clone carrying this T cell receptor beta chain was counted once. One end of the junction does not line up with germline, which may come from a read error. The CDR3 is 14 amino acids. CDR1 and CDR2 (germline): SNHLY, FYNNEI. By flow cytometry, patients selected for sequencing had shown an expansion of CD8+CD57+ cells. The source of the sample is a study of CD8+CD57+ T cells in acquired aplastic anemia. Investigators profiled TCR beta VDJ and CDR3 from genomic DNA template. MiXCR was run by TCRdb on the reads, yielding one entry per CDR3 protein. The sample holds 160,000 or so distinct CDR3 sequences, 45% to 50% seen once.

The chain recombines TRBV2 with TRBJ1-5; a possible D gene is TRBD1 (5 bases). Input material: sorted CD4+, CD8+, or CD8+CD57+ T cells (not recorded which) from PBMCs. The sequence was obtained from a human donor with aplastic anemia. The CDR3 is CARGTANSNQPQHF. In DNA, the CDR3 is TGTGCCAGGGGGACTGCTAATAGCAATCAGCCCCAGCATTTC.